Presented here are 5 T cell receptor beta chains from one specimen sequenced in a study of CD8 T cells in ankylosing spondylitis. TCRdb called the 5' RACE reads again in MiXCR, with one record for every CDR3 protein. The repertoire includes 50,000 to 75,000 distinct CDR3 sequences, 6.2% of them detected once, and approximately 5% sits in the top ten. Sequenced: synovial fluid, either unsorted or a sorted T cell fraction (not recorded which). The receptors come from a male donor with ankylosing spondylitis.

The chain uses TRBV15 and TRBJ2-3; D unclear. CDR1 and CDR2 (germline): LNHNV, YYDKDF (reference sequence). The CDR3 totals 16 residues. Trimming cost V 0 bases and J 0 bases, with 10 bases left between them. In DNA, the CDR3 is TGTGCCACCAGCAGAGATCTGGCAACTAGCACAGATACGCAGTATTTT. It codes for CATSRDLATSTDTQYF.

This clonotype appeared many times. The chain employs TRBV27 and TRBJ2-7, with 7 bases matching TRBD2. The V and J ends lost 7 bases and 4 bases, in that order; junction bases with no gene match: 16. From germline, CDR1 is MNHEY and CDR2 SMNVEV (reference sequence). The length of the CDR3 is 16 residues. CDR3 protein: CASTSDSGPSGYEQYF. Here the CDR3 DNA reads TGTGCCAGCACTTCTGATAGCGGGCCCAGTGGGTACGAGCAGTACTTC.

This clonotype was seen at least ten times. The DNA of the CDR3 is TGTGCCAGCAGCAAGAGGTTAGGAGAAGATACGCAGTATTTT. Its protein is CASSKRLGEDTQYF. The chain uses TRBV5-8 and TRBJ2-3; D remains unclear. The V end lost 4 bases, the J end lost 5 bases, and 14 bases lay between the germline ends. Per germline, CDR1 SGHTS and CDR2 YDEGEE. The CDR3 extends over 14 amino acids.

This clonotype has at least ten counts. The chain employs TRBV28 and TRBJ1-2; D unresolved. V lost 3 bases and J lost 8, with 13 bases in between. From germline, CDR1 is MDHEN and CDR2 SYDVKM. The CDR3 has 13 residues. The DNA for the CDR3 is TGTGCCAGCAGTTTCGAGATCCCACAAGGCTACACCTTC. Protein sequence: CASSFEIPQGYTF.

The chain is built from TRBV20-1 and TRBJ2-3; maybe TRBD1 (5 bases). Per germline, CDR1 DFQATT and CDR2 SNEGSKA (reference sequence). CDR3 length equals 14 residues. V was shortened by 3 bases and J by 6 bases, with 16 bases between the two germline ends. CDR3 sequence (DNA): TGCAGTGCTAGGTGGGCGGAGAAGGGGGATACGCAGTATTTT. This translates into CSARWAEKGDTQYF.